Below, 22 T cell receptor beta chains from the same sample are listed, as sequenced in a study of blood T cell repertoires in COVID-19. Sequencing was performed with immunoSEQ multiplex PCR; in TCRdb, only in-frame clones are kept and a portion is missing. Found here are about 200,000 clones, about 82% of them singletons; the top ten hold 4.5% to 7%. The sample consisted of PBMCs or T cells enriched from blood (not recorded which). Receptor source: a man in his forties with acute COVID-19.

The V call is TRBV6-2 or TRBV6-3, the J call TRBJ2-7; 8 bases are a match to TRBD2. Germline V gene data show CDR1 as MNHEY and CDR2 as SVGEGT. The length of the CDR3 is 18 residues. V was clipped by 0 bases and J by 1 base; unmatched bases: 11. The DNA of the CDR3 is TGTGCCAGCAGTTACTCTCCCACGGGAGGGGACGATTCCTACGAGCAGTACTTC. Amino acid sequence: CASSYSPTGGDDSYEQYF.

This sequence joins TRBV7-9 and TRBJ2-5; tentatively, D is TRBD1 (6 bases). The CDR3 length is 15 residues. V was clipped by 5 bases and J by 1 base, with 14 bases between them. Germline values: CDR1 SEHNR, CDR2 FQNEAQ (reference sequence). The CDR3 DNA reads TGTGCCAGCAGCCAAGGACAGACGGGCCAAGAGACCCAGTACTTC. This codes for CASSQGQTGQETQYF.

This clone has more than one count but fewer than ten. V is TRBV10-1 and J is TRBJ2-7; 7 nucleotides align to TRBD1. Losses at the gene ends were 4 bases for V and 1 base for J; bases not matched to a gene: 1. Germline CDR1 reads WNHNN; CDR2 reads SYGVQD (reference sequence). The CDR3 has 13 residues. The chain's CDR3 is CASSGDSSYEQYF. CDR3 in DNA: TGCGCCAGCAGTGGGGACAGTTCCTACGAGCAGTACTTC.

Comments on this clone: Because it lacks the conserved phenylalanine or tryptophan at the end, this CDR3 is likely a read error. The chain couples TRBV28 to TRBJ1-6; D ambiguous. Deletions cut 5 bases from V and 1 base from J, with 15 bases between. CDR1 and CDR2 (germline): MDHEN, SYDVKM. CDR3 length equals 17 residues. The CDR3 DNA is TGTGCCAGCAGTAGCGTAAAAGGGAGGTCCTATAATTCACCCCTCCACCTT. As protein: CASSSVKGRSYNSPLHL.

In this sample, this clone turned up once. The rearrangement joins TRBV27 to TRBJ1-1; 7 bases line up with TRBD1. Unmatched junction bases numbered 8, after V lost 0 bases and J lost 4 bases. The CDR3 is 16 amino acids. CDR1 is MNHEY and CDR2 is SMNVEV in the germline V gene (reference sequence). The CDR3 sequence is CASSLSPHPGGTEAFF. For the CDR3, the DNA is TGTGCCAGCAGTTTATCACCGCACCCAGGGGGCACTGAAGCTTTCTTT.

In its sample, this clone was seen once. The chain carries TRBV30 and TRBJ2-5; weak D call: TRBD1 (6 bases). The ends were cut back, 3 bases at V and 5 bases at J, with 19 bases in the middle. The CDR3 sequence is 15 residues long. Germline-derived CDR1 and CDR2 are GTSNPN and SVGIG (reference sequence). Here the CDR3 DNA reads TGTGCCTGGAGGCTTACTTCAGGGGTTTGGGAGACCCAGTACTTC. Translation gives CAWRLTSGVWETQYF.

The chain uses TRBV14 and TRBJ2-3; the D is unclear. V lost 0 bases and J 5 bases, leaving 6 bases between the germline ends. This CDR3 contains 13 residues. CDR1 is SGHDN, CDR2 FVKESK, per germline. The CDR3 coding sequence is TGTGCCAGCAGCCAAGACTTCGTAGATACGCAGTATTTT. It codes for CASSQDFVDTQYF.

The chain employs TRBV5-8 and TRBJ1-1; possibly TRBD1 for D (6 bases). CDR1 is SGHTS, CDR2 YDEGEE, per germline. This CDR3 is built from 10 residues. Trimming shortened V by 6 bases and J by 8 bases, and 8 bases separated the two germline ends. The CDR3 sequence: CASNDREAFF. DNA for the CDR3: TGTGCCAGCAACGACAGGGAAGCTTTCTTT.

There are a few counts of this clone. The V call is TRBV6-6, the J call TRBJ2-3; tentative D call: TRBD1 (6 bases). This CDR3 is built from 16 residues. V gave up 0 bases and J gave up 3 bases, with 13 bases separating them. Germline-derived CDR1 and CDR2 are MNHNY and SVGAGI (reference sequence). The CDR3 region is CASSYSPGTTTDTQYF. CDR3 nucleotide sequence: TGTGCCAGCAGTTACTCACCCGGGACAACTACAGATACGCAGTATTTT.

This rearrangement joins TRBV10-3 to TRBJ1-3, with 9 nucleotides matching TRBD1. V trimming: 2 bases; J trimming: 4 bases; junction bases outside the gene matches: 3. CDR3 length: 15 residues. CDR1 ENHRY and CDR2 SYGVKD come from the germline V gene. The DNA of the CDR3 is TGTGCCATCAGTGAGCGGACAGGGGTAGGAAACACCATATATTTT. Its translation: CAISERTGVGNTIYF.

The J gene is TRBJ2-1, the V gene TRBV7-6, with D maybe TRBD2 (6 bases). CDR1 and CDR2 (germline): SGHVS, FNYEAQ. The CDR3 covers 16 residues. V was cut by 1 base and J by 6 bases, with 16 bases left in between. CDR3 in amino acids: CASSLVVSGLGNEQFF. The CDR3 DNA reads TGTGCCAGCAGCTTAGTGGTGTCGGGACTGGGCAATGAGCAGTTCTTC. Using reference TRBV7-6 and TRBJ2-1 for the parts outside the CDR3, the full variable domain is GAGVSQSPRYKVTKRGQDVALRCDPISGHVSLYWYRQALGQGPEFLTYFNYEAQQDKSGLPNDRFSAERPEGSISTLTIQRTEQRDSAMYRCASSLVVSGLGNEQFFGPGTRLTVL.

The V and J genes are TRBV7-9 and TRBJ1-4; TRBD1 matches at 9 bases. Germline CDR1 SEHNR, CDR2 FQNEAQ (reference sequence). With V trimmed by 3 bases and J by 6 bases, 5 bases remained unmatched. The CDR3 has 15 amino acids. In DNA, the CDR3 is TGTGCCAGCAGCTTCGACAGGGGGGGACATGAAAAACTGTTTTTT. It yields the protein CASSFDRGGHEKLFF.

V is TRBV6-6 and J is TRBJ1-3; unclear D gene. Trimming stripped 5 bases from V and 0 bases from J, with 14 bases between. The CDR3 length is 16 residues. The germline gives CDR1 MNHNY, CDR2 SVGAGI (reference sequence). The CDR3 DNA is TGTGCCAGCAGTCCTTGGGCCGCTCCCTCTGGAAACACCATATATTTT. Amino acid sequence: CASSPWAAPSGNTIYF.

The chain is built from TRBV25-1 and TRBJ2-1, with 11 bases aligning to TRBD2. From germline, CDR1 is MGHDK and CDR2 SYGVNS. The ends lost 3 bases at V and 8 bases at J; junction bases unmatched: 6. The CDR3 covers 15 residues. The CDR3 is CASSDTSGSVDEQFF. In DNA, the CDR3 is TGTGCCAGCAGTGATACTAGCGGGAGCGTCGATGAGCAGTTCTTC.

The genes are TRBV9 and TRBJ2-5; D call uncertain. The germline gives CDR1 SGDLS, CDR2 YYNGEE. The ends were cut back, 2 bases at V and 5 bases at J, with 10 bases in the middle. The CDR3 is 13 amino acids. The CDR3 loop reads CASSVGIGETQYF. CDR3 DNA: TGTGCCAGCAGCGTGGGCATTGGGGAGACCCAGTACTTC.

The DNA of the CDR3 is TGTGCCATAGCAAGGATGAGCGGGACAGGGGACGAGCAGTACTTC. Translated, it gives CAIARMSGTGDEQYF. The gene calls are TRBV10-3 and TRBJ2-7; 10 bases are a match to TRBD1. The germline gives CDR1 ENHRY, CDR2 SYGVKD. The trim removed 9 bases at V and 5 bases at J, leaving 13 bases unmatched. This CDR3 comprises 15 residues.

This clone was seen just once. V gene TRBV7-9 combines with J gene TRBJ1-2, with D possibly matching TRBD1 (5 bases). This CDR3 has 14 amino acids. The germline CDR1 and CDR2 sequences are SEHNR and FQNEAQ (reference sequence). Trimming removed 3 bases from V and 2 bases from J, with 10 bases in between. This chain's CDR3 is CASSFLEGNYGYTF. The CDR3 nucleotides are TGTGCCAGCAGCTTCTTGGAGGGGAACTATGGCTACACCTTC.

This clone was observed once. The J gene is TRBJ2-2, the V gene TRBV5-1; 9 positions match TRBD1. Trimming removed 5 bases from V and 1 base from J; junction bases left unmatched: 9. CDR1 and CDR2 (germline): SGHRS, YFSETQ. The CDR3 covers 17 residues. CDR3 region: CASSSQPGQGNTGELFF. The DNA of the CDR3 is TGCGCCAGCAGTTCCCAACCGGGACAGGGGAACACCGGGGAGCTGTTTTTT. The full variable domain, with the rest looked up from reference TRBV5-1 and TRBJ2-2, is KAGVTQTPRYLIKTRGQQVTLSCSPISGHRSVSWYQQTPGQGLQFLFEYFSETQRNKGNFPGRFSGRQFSNSRSEMNVSTLELGDSALYLCASSSQPGQGNTGELFFGEGSRLTVL.

This chain joins TRBV6-5 and TRBJ1-3; the D is unclear. The CDR3 spans 11 residues. The V gene lost 10 bases and the J gene lost 2 bases, with 6 bases spanning the gap. The germline V gene encodes CDR1 MNHEY and CDR2 SVGAGI. CDR3 in amino acids: CATLAGNTIYF. Written as DNA, the CDR3 is TGTGCCACCCTAGCTGGAAACACCATATATTTT.

J is TRBJ1-5 and V is TRBV18; TRBD1 aligns across 10 bases. V was pared by 6 bases and J by 2 bases, with 4 bases of the junction left unmatched. Germline V gene sequence: CDR1 KGHSH, CDR2 LQKENI. The CDR3 contains 15 residues. CDR3 nucleotides: TGTGCCAGCTCGAGGGACAGGGGAGGCAATCAGCCCCAGCATTTT. Translation: CASSRDRGGNQPQHF.

On this clone itself: Other DNA sequences in the sample encode the same CDR3. V is TRBV15 and J is TRBJ2-1; D is perhaps TRBD1 (5 bases). The V end lost 1 base, the J end lost 1 base, and 5 bases lay between the germline ends. The CDR3 sequence is 14 residues long. Germline values: CDR1 LNHNV, CDR2 YYDKDF (reference sequence). The CDR3 coding sequence is TGTGCCACCAGCAGAGCAGGGTCCTACAATGAGCAGTTCTTC. Its translation: CATSRAGSYNEQFF.

V and J are TRBV10-3 and TRBJ1-1; D is perhaps TRBD1 (6 bases). The CDR3 consists of 12 residues. The V end was cut by 6 bases, the J end by 1 base, with 6 bases between. From germline, CDR1 is ENHRY and CDR2 SYGVKD. The CDR3 is CAIRDRNTEAFF. The CDR3 coding sequence is TGTGCCATCAGGGACAGGAACACTGAAGCTTTCTTT.